This T cell receptor (beta chain) stems from a study of neurological immune-mediated disorders. Every sequencing run drew on 15-18 subjects and yielded over 200 million TCR-beta sequences. One entry per CDR3 protein results from TCRdb running MiXCR on the 5' RACE reads. Of almost 30,000 distinct CDR3 sequences detected, 9% to 13% appear once; the ten largest clones hold 5.5% to 7.5%. Sequences were obtained from PBMCs. The origin of this receptor is a woman aged 60-75 years in good health.

The CDR3 DNA reads TGTGCCAGCAGCGCGCGGGACTTCAGCGAGACCCAGTACTTC. This codes for CASSARDFSETQYF. This chain uses TRBV7-9 with TRBJ2-5; maybe TRBD2 (6 bases). V lost 5 bases and J 5 bases, leaving 15 bases between the germline ends. This CDR3 has 14 amino acids. Germline CDR1 SEHNR, CDR2 FQNEAQ (reference sequence).